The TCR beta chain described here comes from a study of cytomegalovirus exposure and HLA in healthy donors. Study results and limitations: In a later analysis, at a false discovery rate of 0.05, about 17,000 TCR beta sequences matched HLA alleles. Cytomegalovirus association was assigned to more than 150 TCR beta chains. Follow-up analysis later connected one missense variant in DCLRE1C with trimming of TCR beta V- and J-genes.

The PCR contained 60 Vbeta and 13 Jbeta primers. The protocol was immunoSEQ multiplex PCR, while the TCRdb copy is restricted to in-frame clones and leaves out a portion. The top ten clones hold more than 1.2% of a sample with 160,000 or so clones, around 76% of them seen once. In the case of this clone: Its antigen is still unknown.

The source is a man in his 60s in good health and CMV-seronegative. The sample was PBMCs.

The chain's CDR3 is CASSVDRGEYEQYF. DNA for the CDR3: TGTGCCAGCAGTGTGGACAGGGGGGAGTACGAGCAGTACTTC. The rearrangement links TRBV6-1 to TRBJ2-5, with 10 bases identical to TRBD1. The tail of the sequence fits TRBJ2-7 better, so the J call may be wrong. The germline gives CDR1 MNHNS, CDR2 SASEGT. The CDR3 has 14 residues.